Below, 15 T cell receptor beta chains from the same sample are listed, as sequenced in a study of blood T cell repertoires in COVID-19. Libraries were prepared by immunoSEQ multiplex PCR; TCRdb keeps only in-frame clonotypes and omits some of them. Altogether under 200,000 clones are present, approximately 90% being singletons, with the ten largest covering less than 2.5%. The source material was peripheral blood. Receptor source: a man younger than 35 with acute or convalescent COVID-19.

This chain connects TRBV21-1 to TRBJ2-5; the table's D call, TRBD1, was not checked against the DNA. TRBV21-1 is given as a pseudogene. The CDR3 is 16 amino acids. The CDR3 protein is CASSKRKVREGETQYF. CDR3 coding DNA: TGTGCCAGCAGCAAACGGAAAGTCAGGGAAGGGGAGACCCAGTACTTC.

The CDR3 DNA follows: TGTGCCAGCAGTTCGACGGGGAATCAGCCCCAGCATTTT. Translation: CASSSTGNQPQHF. The genes are TRBV25-1 and TRBJ1-5; D is ambiguous. V dropped 5 bases and J dropped 4 bases, with 9 bases sitting between them. The CDR3 covers 13 residues. Germline V lookup: CDR1 MGHDK, CDR2 SYGVNS.

The chain employs TRBV6-5 and TRBJ2-2; D may be TRBD1 (6 bases). The V and J ends lost 6 bases and 5 bases respectively, with 13 bases between them. From germline, CDR1 is MNHEY and CDR2 SVGAGI. CDR3 length: 14 amino acids. The CDR3 sequence: CASRKTGPTGELFF. Written as DNA, the CDR3 is TGTGCCAGCAGGAAGACAGGACCAACCGGGGAGCTGTTTTTT.

The chain uses TRBV27 and TRBJ1-2, with D maybe TRBD1 (6 bases). Trimming shortened V by 3 bases and J by 0 bases, and 14 bases separated the two germline ends. The CDR3 totals 16 residues. CDR1 MNHEY and CDR2 SMNVEV come from the germline V gene (reference sequence). Here the CDR3 DNA reads TGTGCCAGCAGTTTTTCAGGGGCCCGGTCTAACTATGGCTACACCTTC. It yields the protein CASSFSGARSNYGYTF.

J is TRBJ2-1 and V is TRBV6-2 or TRBV6-3; maybe TRBD2 (5 bases). Germline assignment: CDR1 MNHEY and CDR2 SVGEGT. The CDR3 spans 19 residues. The V end was cut by 2 bases, the J end by 0 bases, with 20 bases between. The CDR3 DNA sequence: TGTGCCAGCAGTTACCATTCGACAAATACTAGAGGCTCCTACAATGAGCAGTTCTTC. It translates to CASSYHSTNTRGSYNEQFF.

The chain employs TRBV6-2 or TRBV6-3 and TRBJ2-3; 11 bases are a match to TRBD2. V gave up 2 bases and J gave up 14 bases; unmatched junction bases: 18. Per the germline V gene, CDR1 is MNHEY and CDR2 is SVGEGT. The length of the CDR3 is 17 residues. CDR3 region: CASSYGRAGVTSGNGYF. The CDR3 DNA follows: TGTGCCAGCAGTTACGGTCGAGCAGGGGTGACTAGCGGGAATGGGTATTTT.

This chain connects TRBV15 to TRBJ1-2; no clear D gene. Trimming stripped 0 bases from V and 1 base from J, with 6 bases between. Germline lookup yields CDR1 LNHNV and CDR2 YYDKDF (reference sequence). The CDR3 covers 14 residues. CDR3 coding DNA: TGTGCCACCAGCAGAGATATAGATAACTATGGCTACACCTTC. Amino acid sequence: CATSRDIDNYGYTF.

The V call is TRBV2, the J call TRBJ2-2; tentatively, D is TRBD2 (6 bases). CDR1 is SNHLY, CDR2 FYNNEI, per germline. This CDR3 is 18 amino acids long. V was shortened by 4 bases and J by 0 bases, with 18 bases between the two germline ends. CDR3 amino acids: CASSARLVSASNTGELFF. CDR3 nucleotides: TGTGCCAGCAGTGCCCGACTAGTATCAGCGTCGAACACCGGGGAGCTGTTTTTT. The full variable domain, rest sourced from reference TRBV2 and TRBJ2-2, is EPEVTQTPSHQVTQMGQEVILRCVPISNHLYFYWYRQILGQKVEFLVSFYNNEISEKSEIFDDQFSVERPDGSNFTLKIRSTKLEDSAMYFCASSARLVSASNTGELFFGEGSRLTVL.

The chain has TRBV7-2 and TRBJ2-1, with a tentative D call TRBD2 (6 bases). V lost 5 bases to trimming and J lost 9 bases, with 20 bases between them. The CDR3 loop spans 15 amino acids. Germline-derived CDR1 and CDR2 are SGHTA and FQGNSA. The CDR3 DNA follows: TGTGCCAGCAGCCCTGCGGAAACCATGGGGGGTGAGCAGTTCTTC. Encoded protein: CASSPAETMGGEQFF.

The rearrangement joins TRBV27 to TRBJ2-7; tentatively, D is TRBD2 (6 bases). V lost 8 bases to trimming and J lost 4 bases, with 15 bases between them. The CDR3 is made up of 13 amino acids. The germline V gene encodes CDR1 MNHEY and CDR2 SMNVEV (reference sequence). As DNA, the CDR3 is TGTGCCAGCTCGGGCGGGACCCCTTACGAGCAGTACTTC. It encodes CASSGGTPYEQYF.

The rearrangement joins TRBV3-1 (or the pseudogene TRBV3-2) to TRBJ2-1, with D unclear. The V gene lost 1 base and the J gene lost 6 bases, with 13 bases spanning the gap. The germline V gene encodes CDR1 LGHDT and CDR2 YNNKEL (reference sequence). The CDR3 has 15 residues. CDR3 sequence (DNA): TGTGCCAGCAGCCAAGGAAGAGGCCCGGGCAATGAGCAGTTCTTC. Amino acids: CASSQGRGPGNEQFF.

The chain's CDR3 is CASSLGGDTQYF. CDR3 in DNA: TGTGCCAGCAGTCTCGGGGGAGATACGCAGTATTTT. The chain carries TRBV2 and TRBJ2-3; weak D call: TRBD2 (6 bases). V was cut by 5 bases and J by 5 bases, with 8 bases left in between. Germline V gene sequence: CDR1 SNHLY, CDR2 FYNNEI. The CDR3 is 12 amino acids.

This chain joins TRBV2 and TRBJ1-2, with D possibly TRBD1 on 6 matching bases. Trimming removed 4 bases from V and 2 bases from J, with 23 bases in between. The CDR3 is 18 amino acids. CDR1 is SNHLY, CDR2 FYNNEI, per germline. This CDR3 reads CASSAARGGTNHNYGYTF. As DNA, the CDR3 is TGTGCCAGCAGTGCAGCACGGGGGGGCACAAACCACAACTATGGCTACACCTTC.

The V and J genes are TRBV30 and TRBJ1-2, with TRBD1 matching over 8 bases. The V gene end was trimmed by 0 bases and the J gene end by 7 bases; junction bases not matched to a gene: 7. From germline, CDR1 is GTSNPN and CDR2 SVGIG (reference sequence). The length of the CDR3 is 14 residues. The CDR3 loop reads CAWSVRGTGGGYTF. In nucleotides, the CDR3 is TGTGCCTGGAGTGTACGAGGGACAGGAGGTGGCTACACCTTC.

This chain connects TRBV4-2 to TRBJ2-1; TRBD2 matches 12 bases. J lost 10 bases, V lost 4 bases, and 2 bases had no gene match. The CDR3 is made up of 13 amino acids. CDR1 and CDR2 from the germline V gene are LGHNA and YNFKEQ. The CDR3 sequence is CASSRTSGIEQFF. The CDR3 nucleotides are TGTGCCAGCAGCCGGACTAGCGGGATAGAGCAGTTCTTC.